These 5 T cell receptor beta chains came from one sample sequenced in a study of post-analysis software for immune sequencing data (dated by TCRdb to the mid-2010s). The library came from PCR. TCRdb records Illumina HiSeq 2500 as the sequencer. Unique molecular identifiers were incorporated into TCR beta cDNA libraries to reduce PCR and sequencing biases. The raw public reads went through TCRdb reprocessing: fastp at Q25, MiXCR clone calling, in-frame beta chains kept. Entries are consolidated by CDR3 protein sequence, retaining the most common genes and DNA. The sample table holds some 890,000 distinct CDR3 sequences, of which approximately 57% were seen once. Together, the top ten hold over 4% of the sample. On the study overall, not on this receptor specifically: Patients showed significantly higher frequencies than controls for roughly five TRBV segments, among them TRBV5-6, TRBV5-1 and TRBV20-1.

These receptors' antigens are unknown. Sequencing was performed on blood. All receptors derive from a girl under 18 with multiple sclerosis.

The CDR3 protein is CASSSPGVADGELFF. The CDR3 region has the DNA TGTGCCAGCAGTTCACCGGGAGTGGCTGACGGGGAGCTGTTTTTT. This sequence joins TRBV6-5 and TRBJ2-2, with a tentative D call TRBD2 (6 bases). Trimming took 4 bases from V and 7 from J, leaving 16 bases between them. This CDR3 has 15 residues. Germline-derived CDR1 and CDR2 are MNHEY and SVGAGI.

The V call is TRBV4-1, the J call TRBJ2-7; TRBD1 agrees at 7 bases. Trimming cost V 1 base and J 3 bases; bases outside gene matches: 6. The CDR3 loop spans 15 amino acids. Germline lookup yields CDR1 MGHRA and CDR2 YSYEKL. In DNA, the CDR3 is TGCGCCAGCAGCCAAGGAGTGGCAGGGGGCTACGAGCAGTACTTC. Translation: CASSQGVAGGYEQYF.

The J gene is TRBJ2-7, the V gene TRBV9; tentative D call: TRBD2 (6 bases). Trimming left V 1 base short and J 3 bases short, with 23 bases between. The germline gives CDR1 SGDLS, CDR2 YYNGEE. The CDR3 covers 18 residues. Here the CDR3 DNA reads TGTGCCAGCAGCGTAACCCTCGGCGGATCGACGCGGGACTACGAGCAGTACTTC. Translating gives CASSVTLGGSTRDYEQYF.

This clonotype was seen only a few times. V gene TRBV7-9 combines with J gene TRBJ2-7; no clear D. This CDR3 has 16 residues. Trimming stripped 4 bases from V and 2 bases from J, with 18 bases between. In germline, CDR1 is SEHNR, CDR2 FQNEAQ (reference sequence). The CDR3 sequence is CASSSPGGVMTYEQYF. The CDR3 DNA sequence: TGTGCCAGCAGCTCCCCGGGCGGCGTGATGACCTACGAGCAGTACTTC.

This clonotype has more than one count but fewer than ten. The chain combines TRBV7-3 with TRBJ1-1; a weak D match, TRBD1 (5 bases). The CDR3 is 16 residues long. The V and J ends lost 5 bases and 10 bases respectively, with 26 bases between them. The V gene's germline CDR1 is SGHTA and CDR2 FQGTGA. The chain's CDR3 is CASSPLGGTGLGGAFF. In DNA form, the CDR3 reads TGTGCCAGCAGCCCCCTTGGCGGGACGGGCCTTGGTGGAGCTTTCTTT.